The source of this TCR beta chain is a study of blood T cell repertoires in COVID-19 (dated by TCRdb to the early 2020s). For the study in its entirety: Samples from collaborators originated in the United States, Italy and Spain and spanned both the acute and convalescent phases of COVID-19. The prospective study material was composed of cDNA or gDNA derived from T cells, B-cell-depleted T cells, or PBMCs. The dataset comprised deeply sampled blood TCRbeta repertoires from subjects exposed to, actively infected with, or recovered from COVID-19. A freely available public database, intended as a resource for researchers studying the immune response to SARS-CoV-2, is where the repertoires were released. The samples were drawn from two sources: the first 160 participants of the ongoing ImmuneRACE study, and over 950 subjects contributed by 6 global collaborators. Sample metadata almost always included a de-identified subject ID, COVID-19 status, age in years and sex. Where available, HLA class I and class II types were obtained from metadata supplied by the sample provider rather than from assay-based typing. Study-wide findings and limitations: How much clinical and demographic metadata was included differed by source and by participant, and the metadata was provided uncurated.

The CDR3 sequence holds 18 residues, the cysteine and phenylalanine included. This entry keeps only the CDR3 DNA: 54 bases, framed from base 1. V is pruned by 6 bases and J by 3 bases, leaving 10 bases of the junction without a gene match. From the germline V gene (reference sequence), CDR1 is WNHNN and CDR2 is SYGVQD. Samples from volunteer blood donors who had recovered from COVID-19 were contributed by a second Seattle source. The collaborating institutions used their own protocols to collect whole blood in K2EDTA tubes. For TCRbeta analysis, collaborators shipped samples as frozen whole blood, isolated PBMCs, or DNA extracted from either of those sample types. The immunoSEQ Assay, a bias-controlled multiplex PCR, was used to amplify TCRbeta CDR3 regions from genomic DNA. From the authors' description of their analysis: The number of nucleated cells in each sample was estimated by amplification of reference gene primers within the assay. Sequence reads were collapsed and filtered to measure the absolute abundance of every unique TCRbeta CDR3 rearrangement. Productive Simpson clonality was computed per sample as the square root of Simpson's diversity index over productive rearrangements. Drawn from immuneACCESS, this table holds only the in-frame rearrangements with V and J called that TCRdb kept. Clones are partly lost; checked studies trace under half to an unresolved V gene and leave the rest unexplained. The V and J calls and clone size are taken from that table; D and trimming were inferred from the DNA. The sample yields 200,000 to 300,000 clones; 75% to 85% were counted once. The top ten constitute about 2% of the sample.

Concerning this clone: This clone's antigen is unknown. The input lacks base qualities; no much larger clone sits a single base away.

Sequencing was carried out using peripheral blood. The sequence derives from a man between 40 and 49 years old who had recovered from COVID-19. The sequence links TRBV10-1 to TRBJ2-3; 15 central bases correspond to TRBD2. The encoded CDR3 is CASSPRTSGGAGTDTQYF. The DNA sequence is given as TGCGCCAGCAGCCCGAGGACTAGCGGGGGGGCAGGAACAGATACGCAGTATTTT.